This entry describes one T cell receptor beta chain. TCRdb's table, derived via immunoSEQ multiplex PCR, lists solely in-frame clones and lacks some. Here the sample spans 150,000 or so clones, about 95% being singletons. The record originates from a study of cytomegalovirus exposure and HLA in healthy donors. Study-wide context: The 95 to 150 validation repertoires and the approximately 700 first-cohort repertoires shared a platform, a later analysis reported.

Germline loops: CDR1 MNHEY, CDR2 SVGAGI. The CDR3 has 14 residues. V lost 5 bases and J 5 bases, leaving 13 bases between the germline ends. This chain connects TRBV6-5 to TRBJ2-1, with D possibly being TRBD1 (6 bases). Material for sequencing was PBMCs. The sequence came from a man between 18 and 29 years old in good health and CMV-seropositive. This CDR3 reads CASSPWTENNEQFF. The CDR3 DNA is TGTGCCAGCAGTCCTTGGACAGAAAACAATGAGCAGTTCTTC.